The following is a TCR beta chain sequence with its context. This sample was included in a study of human T cells and chemical hapten exposure. As for the study in general: Sensitizing treatment utilized 2% DPC over a roughly 2 cm by roughly 2 cm portion of upper inner arm skin.

In TCRdb, the RACE reads were re-called with MiXCR into one record per CDR3 protein. The sample comprises 150,000 to 200,000 distinct CDR3 sequences, about 14% of which are singletons, and 1.7% rests with the top ten. V gave up 3 bases and J gave up 5 bases, with 8 bases separating them. The CDR3 spans 11 residues. Germline V CDR1 and CDR2: GTSNPN, SVGIG (reference sequence). This sample's time point: patch test 1, 2 weeks after DPC sensitization. Treatment given: therapeutic diphenylcyclopropenone sensitization with weekly scalp DPC. The sequencing used whole blood, collected in connection with sensitization to the hapten diphenylcyclopropenone (DPC). V usage is TRBV30 and J usage is TRBJ2-7; D remains ambiguous. The receptor was derived from a woman aged 30 to 39 with alopecia areata. Some clones in this sample may be carry-over from other donors' samples. The CDR3: CAWRESNEQYF. DNA of the CDR3: TGTGCCTGGAGGGAAAGTAACGAGCAGTACTTC.